Following are 10 T cell receptor beta chains from one sample sequenced in a study of OX40 agonist ivuxolimab in advanced cancers. Using immunoSEQ multiplex PCR, the repertoire was profiled, and TCRdb retains in-frame clones only, with some absent. This table holds roughly 89,000 clones, roughly 91% found once. The specimen was CD4+ or CD8+ T cells sorted from blood, collected in a trial of the OX40 agonist ivuxolimab. These receptors were taken from an adult with an advanced solid tumor such as melanoma, head and neck, liver or kidney cancer.

The chain employs TRBV6-1 and TRBJ2-2, with D possibly matching TRBD1 (5 bases). The CDR3 spans 13 residues. The germline V gene has CDR1 MNHNS and CDR2 SASEGT. Trimming shortened V by 2 bases and J by 5 bases, and 6 bases separated the two germline ends. The CDR3 reads CASSETGTGELFF. Here the CDR3 DNA reads TGTGCCAGCAGTGAAACAGGAACCGGGGAGCTGTTTTTT.

CDR3 in DNA: TGTGCCAGCAGTTTAAGCGGGAGGGCCGGAAATGAGCAGTTCTTC. Amino acids: CASSLSGRAGNEQFF. The rearrangement joins TRBV27 to TRBJ2-1; 10 bases agree with TRBD2. Trimming at V came to 2 bases and at J to 7 bases, leaving 5 bases not matched to a gene. Germline lookup yields CDR1 MNHEY and CDR2 SMNVEV (reference sequence). The CDR3 is made up of 15 amino acids.

This clone occurred once. The chain is built from TRBV6-1 and TRBJ2-7; TRBD1 matches 11 bases. Germline CDR1 is MNHNS and CDR2 is SASEGT. This CDR3 comprises 15 residues. V lost 0 bases, J lost 3 bases, and 1 base stayed unmatched. CDR3 loop: CASSEAGTGGYEQYF. The CDR3 bases are TGTGCCAGCAGTGAAGCTGGGACAGGGGGCTACGAGCAGTACTTC.

This chain links TRBV29-1 with TRBJ1-5, with D uncertain. The V and J ends lost 4 bases and 2 bases respectively, with 9 bases between them. This CDR3 has 13 amino acids. Germline V gene sequence: CDR1 SQVTM, CDR2 ANQGSEA. In DNA, the CDR3 is TGCAGCGTTGCCCAGGTCGGCAATCAGCCCCAGCATTTT. This codes for CSVAQVGNQPQHF.

V and J are TRBV5-4 and TRBJ2-5, with a tentative D call TRBD2 (6 bases). CDR3 length equals 13 residues. V dropped 4 bases and J dropped 4 bases, with 11 bases sitting between them. Per germline, CDR1 SGHNT and CDR2 YYREEE (reference sequence). Here the CDR3 reads CASSRDLLETQYF. The CDR3, as DNA: TGTGCCAGCAGCAGGGACTTACTAGAGACCCAGTACTTC.

The rearrangement links TRBV7-9 to TRBJ2-3, with TRBD2 identical over 11 bases. The CDR3 is 17 residues long. The junction had 3 bases not matched to a gene; V was cut back by 1 base and J by 0 bases. CDR1 is SEHNR and CDR2 is FQNEAQ in the germline V gene (reference sequence). The CDR3 loop reads CASSLVGTSGSTDTQYF. The CDR3 bases are TGTGCCAGCAGCTTAGTCGGGACTAGCGGAAGCACAGATACGCAGTATTTT.

The chain couples TRBV4-1 to TRBJ2-2; possible D gene TRBD2, 5 bases. The germline V and J ends were trimmed by 3 bases and 1 base, with 9 bases remaining between them. CDR1 and CDR2 (germline): MGHRA, YSYEKL. The CDR3 contains 15 residues. CDR3 amino acids: CASSQAGRNTGELFF. The CDR3 DNA sequence: TGCGCCAGCAGCCAGGCGGGCCGGAACACCGGGGAGCTGTTTTTT.

This sequence joins TRBV18 and TRBJ2-3; D is undetermined. Trimming removed 0 bases at V and 4 bases at J, with 17 bases between. CDR1 is KGHSH, CDR2 LQKENI, per germline. The CDR3 totals 17 residues. Written as DNA, the CDR3 is TGTGCCAGCTCACCACCATCCGGGCGCGTATCCCCAGATACGCAGTATTTT. It yields the protein CASSPPSGRVSPDTQYF.

The V call is TRBV6-6, the J call TRBJ2-5, with TRBD1 as a possible D gene (5 bases). Germline CDR1 MNHNY, CDR2 SVGAGI (reference sequence). The CDR3 totals 13 residues. The ends were cut back, 5 bases at V and 5 bases at J, with 12 bases in the middle. The chain's CDR3 is CASSPRQWETQYF. The CDR3 DNA reads as TGTGCCAGCAGTCCTCGACAGTGGGAGACCCAGTACTTC.

CDR3 in DNA: TGCGCCAGCAGCTTGCGGGCGGGAGGGCCAGGCGAGCAGTACTTC. Amino acid sequence: CASSLRAGGPGEQYF. The chain employs TRBV5-1 and TRBJ2-7; 9 bases match TRBD2. Germline CDR1 SGHRS, CDR2 YFSETQ. J lost 6 bases, V lost 1 base, and 8 bases had no gene match. The CDR3 is 15 residues long.